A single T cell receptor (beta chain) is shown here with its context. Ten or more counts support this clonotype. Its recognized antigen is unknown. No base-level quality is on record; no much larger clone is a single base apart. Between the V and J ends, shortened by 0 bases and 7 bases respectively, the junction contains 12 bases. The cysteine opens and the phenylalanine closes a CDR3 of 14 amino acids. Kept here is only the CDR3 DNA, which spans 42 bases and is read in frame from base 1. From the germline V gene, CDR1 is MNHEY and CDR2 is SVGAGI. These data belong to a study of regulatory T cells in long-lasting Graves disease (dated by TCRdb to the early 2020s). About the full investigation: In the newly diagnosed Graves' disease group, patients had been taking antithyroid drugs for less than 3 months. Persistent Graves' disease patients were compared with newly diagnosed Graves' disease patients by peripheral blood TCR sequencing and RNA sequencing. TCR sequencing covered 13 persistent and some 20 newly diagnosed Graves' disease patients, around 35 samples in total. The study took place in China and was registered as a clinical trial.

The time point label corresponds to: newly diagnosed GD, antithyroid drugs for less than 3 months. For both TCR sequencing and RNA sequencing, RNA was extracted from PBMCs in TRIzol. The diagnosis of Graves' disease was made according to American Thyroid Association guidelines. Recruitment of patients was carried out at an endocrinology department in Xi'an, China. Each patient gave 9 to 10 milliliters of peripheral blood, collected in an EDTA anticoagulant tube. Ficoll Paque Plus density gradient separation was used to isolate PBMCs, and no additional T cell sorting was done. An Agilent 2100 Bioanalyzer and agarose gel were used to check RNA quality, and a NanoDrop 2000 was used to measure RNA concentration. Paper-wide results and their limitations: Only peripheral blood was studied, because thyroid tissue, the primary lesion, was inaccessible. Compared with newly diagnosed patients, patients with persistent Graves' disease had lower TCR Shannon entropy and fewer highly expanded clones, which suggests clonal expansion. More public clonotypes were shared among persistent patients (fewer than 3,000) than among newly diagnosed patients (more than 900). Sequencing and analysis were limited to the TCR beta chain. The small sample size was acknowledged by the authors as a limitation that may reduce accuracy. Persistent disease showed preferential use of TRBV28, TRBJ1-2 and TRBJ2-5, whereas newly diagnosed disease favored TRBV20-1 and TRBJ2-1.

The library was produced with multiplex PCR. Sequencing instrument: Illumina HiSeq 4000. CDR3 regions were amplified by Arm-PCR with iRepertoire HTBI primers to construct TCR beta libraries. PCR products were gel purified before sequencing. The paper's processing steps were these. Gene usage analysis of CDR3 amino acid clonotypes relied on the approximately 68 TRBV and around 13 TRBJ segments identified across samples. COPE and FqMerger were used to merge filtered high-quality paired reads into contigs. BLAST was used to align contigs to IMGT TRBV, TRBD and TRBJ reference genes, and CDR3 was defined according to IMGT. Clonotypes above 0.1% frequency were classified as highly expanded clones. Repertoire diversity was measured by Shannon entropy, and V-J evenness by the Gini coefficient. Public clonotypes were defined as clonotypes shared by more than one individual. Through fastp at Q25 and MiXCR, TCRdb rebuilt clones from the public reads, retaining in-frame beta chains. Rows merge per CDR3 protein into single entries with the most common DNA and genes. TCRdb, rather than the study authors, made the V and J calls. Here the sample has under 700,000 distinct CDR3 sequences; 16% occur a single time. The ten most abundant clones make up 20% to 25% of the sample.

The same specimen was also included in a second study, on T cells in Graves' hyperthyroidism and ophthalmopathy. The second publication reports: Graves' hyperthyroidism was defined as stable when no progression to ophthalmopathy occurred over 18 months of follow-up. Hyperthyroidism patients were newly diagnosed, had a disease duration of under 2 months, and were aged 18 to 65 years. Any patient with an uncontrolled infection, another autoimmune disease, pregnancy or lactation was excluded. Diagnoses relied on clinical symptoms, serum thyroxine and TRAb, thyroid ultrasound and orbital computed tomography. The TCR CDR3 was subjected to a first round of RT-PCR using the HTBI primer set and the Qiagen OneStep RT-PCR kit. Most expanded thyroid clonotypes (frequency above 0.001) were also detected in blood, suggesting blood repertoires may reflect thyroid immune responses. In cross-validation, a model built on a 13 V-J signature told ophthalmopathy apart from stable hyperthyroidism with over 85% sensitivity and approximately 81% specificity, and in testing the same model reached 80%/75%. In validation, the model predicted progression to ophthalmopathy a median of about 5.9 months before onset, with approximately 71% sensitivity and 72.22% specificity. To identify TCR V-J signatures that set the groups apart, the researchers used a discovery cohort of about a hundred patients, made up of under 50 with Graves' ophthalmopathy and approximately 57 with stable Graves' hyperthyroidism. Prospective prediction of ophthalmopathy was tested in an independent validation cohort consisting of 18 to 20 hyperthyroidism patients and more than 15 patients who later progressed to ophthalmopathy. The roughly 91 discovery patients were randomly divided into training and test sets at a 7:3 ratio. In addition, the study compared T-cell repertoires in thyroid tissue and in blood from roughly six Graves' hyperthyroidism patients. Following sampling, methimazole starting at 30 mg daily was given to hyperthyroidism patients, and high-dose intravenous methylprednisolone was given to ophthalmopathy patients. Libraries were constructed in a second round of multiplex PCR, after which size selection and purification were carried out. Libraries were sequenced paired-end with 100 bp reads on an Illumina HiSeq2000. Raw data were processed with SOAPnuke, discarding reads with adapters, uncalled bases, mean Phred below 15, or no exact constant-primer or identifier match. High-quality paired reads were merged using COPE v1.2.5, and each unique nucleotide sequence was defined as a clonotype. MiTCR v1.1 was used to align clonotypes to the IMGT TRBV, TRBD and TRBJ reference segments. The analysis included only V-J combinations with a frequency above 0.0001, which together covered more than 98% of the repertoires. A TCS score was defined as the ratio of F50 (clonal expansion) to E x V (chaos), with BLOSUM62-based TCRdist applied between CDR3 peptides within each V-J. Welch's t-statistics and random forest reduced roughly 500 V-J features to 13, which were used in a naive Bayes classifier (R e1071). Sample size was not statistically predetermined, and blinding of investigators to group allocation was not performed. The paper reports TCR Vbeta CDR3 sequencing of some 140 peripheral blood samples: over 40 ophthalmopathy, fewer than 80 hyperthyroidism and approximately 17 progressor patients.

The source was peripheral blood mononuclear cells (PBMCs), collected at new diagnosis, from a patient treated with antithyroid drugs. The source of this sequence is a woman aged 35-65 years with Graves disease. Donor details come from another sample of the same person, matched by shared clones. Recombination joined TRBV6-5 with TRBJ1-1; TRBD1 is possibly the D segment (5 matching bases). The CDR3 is CASSYSWGSSEAFF. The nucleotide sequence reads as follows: TGTGCCAGCAGTTACTCTTGGGGCTCAAGTGAAGCTTTCTTT.